This TCR beta chain was captured by sequencing in a study of cytomegalovirus exposure and HLA in healthy donors. The donors belonged to the approximately 120-subject validation cohort, separate from the roughly 700-subject first cohort. As for this clone: No antigen is known for it.

Study findings and constraints: The study labeled 164 TCR beta chains cytomegalovirus-associated. The majority of TCR sequences were rare, yet some public TCRs appeared in many donors. It was confirmed in vitro that a few of the CMV-associated chains were specific for CMV antigens.

The data were produced by immunoSEQ multiplex PCR, yet TCRdb's version contains in-frame clones alone and is incomplete. Of around 150,000 clones listed, roughly 89% are singletons. Germline V CDR1 and CDR2: MDHEN, SYDVKM. Trimming at V came to 6 bases and at J to 3 bases, leaving 13 bases not matched to a gene. This CDR3 contains 17 residues. Input material: PBMCs. This chain links TRBV28 with TRBJ2-1; 8 nucleotides align to TRBD2. This sequence was found in a young man in good health and CMV-seropositive. This chain's CDR3 is CASRLSGKKKLYNEQFF. CDR3 DNA: TGTGCCAGCAGGCTTAGCGGGAAAAAAAAACTCTACAATGAGCAGTTCTTC. Full variable domain (outside the CDR3, taken from reference TRBV28 and TRBJ2-1): DVKVTQSSRYLVKRTGEKVFLECVQDMDHENMFWYRQDPGLGLRLIYFSYDVKMKEKGDIPEGYSVSREKKERFSLILESASTNQTSMYLCASRLSGKKKLYNEQFFGPGTRLTVL.